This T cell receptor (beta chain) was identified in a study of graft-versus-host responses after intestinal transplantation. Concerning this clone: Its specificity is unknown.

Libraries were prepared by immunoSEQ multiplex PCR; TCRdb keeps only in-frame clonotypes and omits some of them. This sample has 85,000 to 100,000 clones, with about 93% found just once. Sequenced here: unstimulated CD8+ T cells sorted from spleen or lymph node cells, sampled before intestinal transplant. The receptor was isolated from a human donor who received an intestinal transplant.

In DNA form, the CDR3 reads TGTGCCAGCAGTTTAGGGGGACAGGGTGGCTATGGCTACACCTTC. Translated: CASSLGGQGGYGYTF. This chain connects TRBV27 to TRBJ1-2; 9 bases align to TRBD1. Per germline, CDR1 MNHEY and CDR2 SMNVEV (reference sequence). Trimming at V came to 2 bases and at J to 4 bases, leaving 5 bases not matched to a gene. The length of the CDR3 is 15 residues.